The clone carrying this T cell receptor (beta chain) came up a few times. This entry belongs to a study of Graves' ophthalmopathy and Graves' hyperthyroidism. Hyperthyroidism is called stable when no ophthalmopathy develops within 18 months of follow-up. Lactation, pregnancy, uncontrolled infections and other autoimmune diseases were all grounds for excluding patients. Trimming removed 8 bases from V and 9 bases from J; junction bases left unmatched: 13. CDR1 SEHNR and CDR2 FQNEAQ come from the germline V gene (reference sequence). CDR3 size: 15 residues. Transcripts of RNA were the source for amplifying TCR beta CDR3 regions. An initial RT-PCR round employing HTBI primers preceded a second-round multiplex PCR. One entry per CDR3 protein, called by TCRdb with MiXCR from the multiplex PCR reads. The data hold 40,000 or so distinct CDR3 sequences, with roughly 50% observed a single time.

Sequenced: peripheral blood. V is TRBV7-9 and J is TRBJ1-5, with TRBD1 matching over 10 bases. The sequence derives from an adult woman with stable Graves' hyperthyroidism. CDR3 residues: CASGDKTGGGRPQHF. CDR3 sequence (DNA): TGTGCCAGCGGCGACAAGACAGGGGGCGGGCGGCCCCAGCATTTT.